Listed here are 28 T cell receptor beta chains from one sample, sequenced in a study of blood T cell repertoires in COVID-19 (TCRdb year 2020). The library was generated by the immunoSEQ multiplex PCR assay. What TCRdb holds here is the immuneACCESS table cut down to in-frame rearrangements. Part of the clones is not present; checked against another copy, under half of the missing clones reflect an unresolved V gene, and the others are unexplained. A total of about 90,000 clones appear in this sample, about 82% of them only once. Approximately 12% of the sample is in the top ten clones. Sequenced material: peripheral blood. The receptors derive from a woman aged 65 to 85 with active or convalescent COVID-19.

The rearrangement joins TRBV6-2 or TRBV6-3 to TRBJ2-1; 8 nucleotides agree with TRBD1. CDR1 and CDR2 from the germline V gene are MNHEY and SVGEGT. This CDR3 contains 16 residues. Losses at the gene ends were 5 bases for V and 4 bases for J; bases not matched to a gene: 10. CDR3 residues: CASSRQGPILYNEQFF. DNA of the CDR3: TGTGCCAGCAGTCGACAGGGGCCGATCCTTTACAATGAGCAGTTCTTC.

The chain has TRBV7-2 and TRBJ1-2; 8 nucleotides match TRBD1. V lost 5 bases to trimming and J lost 3 bases; unmatched junction nucleotides: 8. From germline, CDR1 is SGHTA and CDR2 FQGNSA. The CDR3 is made up of 15 amino acids. CDR3 coding DNA: TGTGCCAGCAGCCCCCGACAGGGGCCAGACTATGGCTACACCTTC. It codes for CASSPRQGPDYGYTF.

This clone has a handful of counts. V usage is TRBV7-9 and J usage is TRBJ2-3; 8 bases align to TRBD1. This CDR3 is built from 15 residues. With V trimmed by 5 bases and J by 2 bases, 6 bases remained unmatched. Germline CDR1 is SEHNR and CDR2 is FQNEAQ (reference sequence). CDR3: CASSRATGATDTQYF. The CDR3 nucleotides are TGTGCCAGCAGCCGAGCGACAGGGGCCACAGATACGCAGTATTTT. Combining the CDR3 with reference TRBV7-9 and TRBJ2-3 gives the whole variable domain DTGVSQNPRHKITKRGQNVTFRCDPISEHNRLYWYRQTLGQGPEFLTYFQNEAQLEKSRLLSDRFSAERPKGSFSTLEIQRTEQGDSAMYLCASSRATGATDTQYFGPGTRLTVL.

J is TRBJ1-5 and V is TRBV3-1 (or the pseudogene TRBV3-2); TRBD1 is a possible D gene (5 bases). Trimming removed 1 base at V and 7 bases at J, with 8 bases between. This CDR3 is 13 amino acids long. Germline assignment: CDR1 LGHDT and CDR2 YNNKEL (reference sequence). As DNA, the CDR3 is TGTGCCAGCAGCCAAGGCGGGGGGCAGCCCCAGCATTTT. Amino acid sequence: CASSQGGGQPQHF.

This clone was seen just once. The chain recombines TRBV19 with TRBJ1-2; 8 nucleotides agree with TRBD1. CDR3 size: 19 residues. Germline lookup yields CDR1 LNHDA and CDR2 SQIVND (reference sequence). The J segment lost 4 bases and the V segment lost 4 bases, leaving 20 bases of the junction unmatched. The CDR3 is CASSKGPGQGRTLTYGYTF. CDR3 nucleotides: TGTGCCAGTAGTAAGGGCCCCGGACAGGGAAGAACCCTGACCTATGGCTACACCTTC.

In nucleotides, the CDR3 is TGTGCCAGTAGGTCTGGACTGCTTGCTAACTATGGCTACACCTTC. Its protein product is CASRSGLLANYGYTF. This sequence joins TRBV19 and TRBJ1-2; no firm D call. The CDR3 contains 15 residues. V gave up 6 bases and J gave up 0 bases, with 14 bases separating them. CDR1 and CDR2 (germline): LNHDA, SQIVND (reference sequence).

The chain joins TRBV19 to TRBJ2-7; D possibly corresponds to TRBD1 (5 bases). The germline V and J ends were trimmed by 5 bases and 4 bases, with 12 bases remaining between them. The CDR3 is made up of 13 amino acids. Germline assignment: CDR1 LNHDA and CDR2 SQIVND (reference sequence). Here the CDR3 reads CASSSVSGYEQYF. The CDR3 DNA follows: TGTGCCAGTAGTTCAGTCTCAGGGTACGAGCAGTACTTC.

This chain uses TRBV5-1 with TRBJ2-1; 10 nucleotides agree with TRBD1. The length of the CDR3 is 13 residues. V dropped 0 bases and J dropped 9; count of bases not matched to a gene: 0. The V gene's germline CDR1 is SGHRS and CDR2 YFSETQ. The CDR3 DNA reads TGCGCCAGCAGCTTGGGGGACAGGGGTGAGCAGTTCTTC. This translates into CASSLGDRGEQFF.

For the CDR3, the DNA is TGTGCCAGCAGTTTAGACGGCGGGATTGAGTACTTC. It translates to CASSLDGGIEYF. The rearrangement joins TRBV12-3 or TRBV12-4 to TRBJ2-5; tentative D call: TRBD2 (6 bases). The germline V and J ends were trimmed by 1 base and 12 bases, with 12 bases remaining between them. The CDR3 runs 12 residues.

The gene calls are TRBV5-1 and TRBJ2-7, with D maybe TRBD1 (6 bases). Germline assignment: CDR1 SGHRS and CDR2 YFSETQ. The CDR3 has 13 amino acids. V was clipped by 2 bases and J by 3 bases, with 9 bases between them. The CDR3 is CASSFDRNYEQYF. The CDR3, as DNA: TGCGCCAGCAGCTTTGACAGGAACTACGAGCAGTACTTC.

The V call is TRBV5-4, the J call TRBJ2-5; 8 nucleotides match TRBD2. V shed 4 bases and J 5 bases; nucleotides not matched to a gene: 7. The CDR3 is made up of 14 amino acids. In germline, CDR1 is SGHNT, CDR2 YYREEE (reference sequence). CDR3: CASSPGGEWETQYF. In DNA, the CDR3 is TGTGCCAGCAGCCCGGGGGGGGAGTGGGAGACCCAGTACTTC.

This chain connects TRBV7-2 to TRBJ2-2; 8 bases agree with TRBD1. With V trimmed by 5 bases and J by 0 bases, 5 bases remained unmatched. The CDR3 totals 16 residues. CDR1 is SGHTA, CDR2 FQGNSA, per germline. This chain's CDR3 is CASSRDRLSNTGELFF. As DNA, the CDR3 is TGTGCCAGCAGCCGGGACAGGCTCTCGAACACCGGGGAGCTGTTTTTT. The full variable domain, completed using reference TRBV7-2 and TRBJ2-2, is GAGVSQSPSNKVTEKGKDVELRCDPISGHTALYWYRQSLGQGLEFLIYFQGNSAPDKSGLPSDRFSAERTGGSVSTLTIQRTQQEDSAVYLCASSRDRLSNTGELFFGEGSRLTVL.

As concerns this clone: Other DNA sequences in this sample translate to the same CDR3. V and J are TRBV7-8 and TRBJ1-5, with a weak D call TRBD1 (6 bases). CDR3 size: 14 residues. Germline CDR1 SGHVS, CDR2 FQNEAQ. V lost 6 bases to trimming and J lost 0 bases, with 9 bases between them. The CDR3 nucleotides read TGTGCCAGCAGACAGGGATATAGCAATCAGCCCCAGCATTTT. Protein sequence: CASRQGYSNQPQHF.

The J gene is TRBJ1-5, the V gene TRBV24-1; tentatively, D is TRBD1 (6 bases). Between the trimmed V and J ends, which lost 6 bases and 2 bases, there was a span of 10 bases. CDR3 length: 14 residues. Germline CDR1 reads KGHDR; CDR2 reads SFDVKD. The CDR3 loop reads CATSRGGGNQPQHF. The CDR3 nucleotides read TGTGCCACCAGTCGGGGGGGCGGCAATCAGCCCCAGCATTTT.

V and J are TRBV9 and TRBJ1-5; the D gene is possibly TRBD1 (6 bases). V lost 4 bases and J lost 6, with 17 bases in between. The CDR3 runs to 15 residues. The V gene's germline CDR1 is SGDLS and CDR2 YYNGEE. The CDR3 coding sequence is TGTGCCAGCAGCAAGGCTCAGGGGCTGGGTCAGCCCCAGCATTTT. Translated, it gives CASSKAQGLGQPQHF.

The V and J genes are TRBV7-2 and TRBJ2-3, with D perhaps TRBD1 (6 bases). CDR1 and CDR2 from the germline V gene are SGHTA and FQGNSA. CDR3 length equals 13 residues. V gave up 3 bases and J gave up 6 bases, with 10 bases separating them. CDR3 protein: CASSFSRGDTQYF. As DNA, the CDR3 is TGTGCCAGCAGCTTCTCAAGGGGGGATACGCAGTATTTT.

The V and J genes are TRBV10-2 and TRBJ2-1; a possible D gene is TRBD1 (5 bases). The V gene's germline CDR1 is WSHSY and CDR2 SAAADI. There are 12 residues in the CDR3. The V end was cut by 8 bases, the J end by 3 bases, with 8 bases between. As DNA, the CDR3 is TGCGCCAGCCTGACAGTCTACAATGAGCAGTTCTTC. Translating it yields CASLTVYNEQFF.

The V gene is TRBV25-1, the J gene TRBJ2-4; 12 bases agree with TRBD1. Germline-derived CDR1 and CDR2 are MGHDK and SYGVNS. Germline trimming cut 6 bases from V and 7 bases from J; bases unmatched to any gene: 4. The CDR3 totals 14 residues. CDR3 nucleotide sequence: TGTGCCAGCAGGGGGGACAGGGGGCTGAACATTCAGTACTTC. This translates into CASRGDRGLNIQYF.

The rearrangement uses TRBV9 and TRBJ1-1; the match to TRBD1 covers 8 bases. Germline CDR1 reads SGDLS; CDR2 reads YYNGEE. This CDR3 has 14 amino acids. V was pared by 0 bases and J by 9 bases, with 7 bases of the junction left unmatched. CDR3 coding DNA: TGTGCCAGCAGCGTAGACTCCGGACAGGGCCAAGCTTTCTTT. Its protein product is CASSVDSGQGQAFF.

The sample holds a few counts of this clone. V and J are TRBV6-1 and TRBJ1-2; D ambiguous. Deletions cut 1 base from V and 6 bases from J, with 9 bases between. Germline lookup yields CDR1 MNHNS and CDR2 SASEGT. The CDR3 has 13 amino acids. This CDR3 reads CASSEERADGYTF. The DNA for the CDR3 is TGTGCCAGCAGTGAAGAGAGGGCCGATGGCTACACCTTC.

This CDR3 is CAQDRQANTEAFF. The CDR3 DNA is TGTGCCCAGGACCGACAGGCGAACACTGAAGCTTTCTTT. The rearrangement uses TRBV2 and TRBJ1-1; D possibly corresponds to TRBD1 (6 bases). The length of the CDR3 is 13 residues. Trimming shortened V by 11 bases and J by 1 base, and 14 bases separated the two germline ends. Per the germline V gene, CDR1 is SNHLY and CDR2 is FYNNEI.

The CDR3 is CASSFGVGYGYTF. CDR3 bases: TGTGCCAGCAGCTTCGGGGTTGGCTATGGCTACACCTTC. The rearrangement links TRBV5-8 to TRBJ1-2; no definite D call. The CDR3 loop spans 13 amino acids. Between the trimmed V and J ends, which lost 2 bases and 4 bases, there was a span of 9 bases. The germline gives CDR1 SGHTS, CDR2 YDEGEE.

The chain is built from TRBV7-2 and TRBJ2-3; a weak D match, TRBD1 (5 bases). The CDR3 is made up of 13 amino acids. Germline values: CDR1 SGHTA, CDR2 FQGNSA. V gave up 5 bases and J gave up 4 bases, with 10 bases separating them. The CDR3 DNA reads as TGTGCCAGCAGCCCAGTAGGGGCAGATACGCAGTATTTT. Its protein is CASSPVGADTQYF.

As DNA, the CDR3 is TGTGCCAGCAGTGAATCCGGGGGGTATAGCACAGATACGCAGTATTTT. Protein product: CASSESGGYSTDTQYF. The rearrangement links TRBV2 to TRBJ2-3; 7 nucleotides agree with TRBD2. CDR1 is SNHLY and CDR2 is FYNNEI in the germline V gene. Losses at the gene ends were 2 bases for V and 0 bases for J; bases not matched to a gene: 5. This CDR3 has 16 residues. Together with reference TRBV2 and TRBJ2-3, the CDR3 gives the full variable domain: EPEVTQTPSHQVTQMGQEVILRCVPISNHLYFYWYRQILGQKVEFLVSFYNNEISEKSEIFDDQFSVERPDGSNFTLKIRSTKLEDSAMYFCASSESGGYSTDTQYFGPGTRLTVL.

The chain has TRBV3-1 (or the pseudogene TRBV3-2) and TRBJ1-2, with 9 bases fitting TRBD1. The germline CDR1 and CDR2 sequences are LGHDT and YNNKEL (reference sequence). This CDR3 contains 14 residues. V was pared by 6 bases and J by 5 bases, with 7 bases of the junction left unmatched. This CDR3 reads CASRDRDRAYGYTF. DNA of the CDR3: TGTGCCAGCAGAGACCGGGACAGGGCGTATGGCTACACCTTC.

The rearrangement joins TRBV2 to TRBJ2-5, with 9 bases matching TRBD1. Germline V gene lookup returns CDR1 SNHLY and CDR2 FYNNEI. This CDR3 comprises 14 residues. The V and J ends lost 6 bases and 4 bases, in that order; junction bases with no gene match: 6. Here the CDR3 reads CASSADRGGETQYF. DNA for the CDR3: TGTGCCAGCAGCGCGGACAGGGGCGGAGAGACCCAGTACTTC.

The CDR3 sequence is CASLSGGPSYNEQFF. The DNA for the CDR3 is TGCGCCAGCTTAAGCGGGGGACCCTCCTACAATGAGCAGTTCTTC. The chain uses TRBV23-1 and TRBJ2-1, with 8 bases fitting TRBD2. TRBV23-1 belongs to the ORF category, with a function that is uncertain. The CDR3 has 15 amino acids. The V gene end was trimmed by 8 bases and the J gene end by 0 bases; junction bases not matched to a gene: 6.

The J gene is TRBJ2-5, the V gene TRBV5-1; 11 nucleotides match TRBD2. In germline, CDR1 is SGHRS, CDR2 YFSETQ. The trim removed 2 bases at V and 4 bases at J, leaving 4 bases unmatched. The CDR3 contains 15 residues. For the CDR3, the DNA is TGCGCCAGCAGCTTACTAGCGGGGGAGAGAGAGACCCAGTACTTC. Translating it yields CASSLLAGERETQYF.